This TCR beta chain came from a study of shared clonotypes between healthy human individuals. Whole-study findings and limits: Naive subsets generally had larger estimated richness than memory subsets.

Here immunoSEQ multiplex PCR was the method, and the copy in TCRdb shows in-frame clones only, minus some. This table has under 1,900,000 clones, around 98.5% appearing once. About this clone itself: As yet, its antigen is unknown.

Trimming removed 4 bases at V and 2 bases at J, with 15 bases between. The germline gives CDR1 MNHEY, CDR2 SVGAGI. The CDR3 is made up of 15 amino acids. This rearrangement joins TRBV6-5 to TRBJ2-7; the D call may be TRBD1 or TRBD2 (5 bases each). The sequence was collected from a man aged 30-40 years in good health. The source material was naive CD4+ T cells sorted from blood. As to subset: CD45RA+ positively selected. The CDR3 bases are TGTGCCAGCAGTTTCGCGAGGGGCAGTACCTACGAGCAGTACTTC. It translates to CASSFARGSTYEQYF.